What follows are 23 T cell receptor beta chains derived from one specimen sequenced in a study of shared clonotypes between healthy human individuals. Clones were read by immunoSEQ multiplex PCR, and TCRdb kept only the in-frame ones, dropping some. The data hold under 1,100,000 clones, with around four fifths observed a single time. The sequenced material came from memory CD4+ T cells sorted from blood. Documented subset: CD45RA-negative fraction. These receptors were obtained from a man younger than 30 in good health.

The chain uses TRBV5-1 and TRBJ1-1; 7 bases are a match to TRBD1. Germline V gene lookup returns CDR1 SGHRS and CDR2 YFSETQ. The CDR3 spans 15 residues. V lost 6 bases and J lost 0; bases outside the gene matches: 8. CDR3 DNA sequence: TGCGCCAGCAAGAGGGACAGCTTCATGAACACTGAAGCTTTCTTT. This sequence encodes CASKRDSFMNTEAFF.

The V gene is TRBV6-5, the J gene TRBJ1-2, with 8 nucleotides matching TRBD1. This CDR3 has 16 residues. Germline CDR1 reads MNHEY; CDR2 reads SVGAGI. V shed 0 bases and J 4 bases; nucleotides not matched to a gene: 7. The DNA for the CDR3 is TGTGCCAGCAGTTACTCGGACAGGGACCCGATCTATGGCTACACCTTC. Protein product: CASSYSDRDPIYGYTF.

This rearrangement joins TRBV29-1 to TRBJ2-1; D might be TRBD1 or TRBD2, each matching 6 bases. Between the trimmed V and J ends, which lost 4 bases and 2 bases, there was a span of 12 bases. The V gene's germline CDR1 is SQVTM and CDR2 ANQGSEA. The CDR3 runs to 14 residues. CDR3 DNA sequence: TGCAGCGTTGGTCACAGGGAGGCCTACAATGAGCAGTTCTTC. Protein product: CSVGHREAYNEQFF.

As concerns this clone: This sample includes further DNA sequences coding for the same CDR3. The chain recombines TRBV20-1 with TRBJ2-3; no firm D call. The germline V and J ends were trimmed by 1 base and 1 base, with 0 bases remaining between them. Germline V gene lookup returns CDR1 DFQATT and CDR2 SNEGSKA (reference sequence). There are 11 residues in the CDR3. The CDR3 DNA is TGCAGTGCTAGAGGCACAGATACGCAGTATTTT. Its protein is CSARGTDTQYF.

V and J are TRBV6-5 and TRBJ1-4, with 7 positions matching TRBD1. V shed 0 bases and J 7 bases; nucleotides not matched to a gene: 2. The CDR3 loop spans 14 amino acids. Germline V gene data show CDR1 as MNHEY and CDR2 as SVGAGI. As DNA, the CDR3 is TGTGCCAGCAGTTACTCGTCAGGGGGTGAAAAACTGTTTTTT. Its protein is CASSYSSGGEKLFF.

This chain joins TRBV30 and TRBJ2-1; 9 positions agree with TRBD2. The CDR3 covers 15 residues. CDR1 and CDR2 from the germline V gene are GTSNPN and SVGIG (reference sequence). The trim removed 3 bases at V and 9 bases at J, leaving 12 bases unmatched. The chain's CDR3 is CAWSQGIAGVGEQFF. CDR3 nucleotide sequence: TGTGCCTGGAGCCAGGGTATAGCGGGAGTTGGTGAGCAGTTCTTC. The full variable domain, in which reference TRBV30 and TRBJ2-1 provide the parts outside the CDR3, is SQTIHQWPATLVQPVGSPLSLECTVEGTSNPNLYWYRQAAGRGLQLLFYSVGIGQISSEVPQNLSASRPQDRQFILSSKKLLLSDSGFYLCAWSQGIAGVGEQFFGPGTRLTVL.

This sequence joins TRBV4-1 and TRBJ2-5; TRBD2 aligns across 9 bases. The ends lost 3 bases at V and 5 bases at J; junction bases unmatched: 7. The CDR3 has 15 residues. The germline V gene has CDR1 MGHRA and CDR2 YSYEKL. The CDR3 DNA reads TGCGCCAGCAGCCACCTCCGGACTAGCGCCGAGACCCAGTACTTC. Protein: CASSHLRTSAETQYF.

The chain employs TRBV7-2 and TRBJ2-5; 9 nucleotides match TRBD2. With 1 base clipped from V and 6 bases from J, the junction kept 6 bases outside the gene matches. The CDR3 contains 15 residues. Germline CDR1 SGHTA, CDR2 FQGNSA. This CDR3 reads CASSLGGSGSQTQYF. In DNA form, the CDR3 reads TGTGCCAGCAGCTTAGGGGGTAGCGGGAGCCAGACCCAGTACTTC.

The chain joins TRBV6-5 to TRBJ1-2; D is undetermined. V was clipped by 5 bases and J by 8 bases, with 9 bases between them. Germline V lookup: CDR1 MNHEY, CDR2 SVGAGI. The CDR3 extends over 11 amino acids. CDR3 DNA sequence: TGTGCCAGCAGTGAGATATACGGCTACACCTTC. It encodes CASSEIYGYTF.

This chain links TRBV5-1 with TRBJ2-3, with D uncertain. CDR3 length equals 15 residues. Germline lookup yields CDR1 SGHRS and CDR2 YFSETQ. The germline V and J ends were trimmed by 0 bases and 5 bases, with 13 bases remaining between them. The CDR3 sequence is CASSLEGFGGDTQYF. CDR3 nucleotide sequence: TGCGCCAGCAGCTTGGAGGGTTTCGGCGGAGATACGCAGTATTTT.

This chain connects TRBV6-5 to TRBJ1-2, with a weak D call TRBD1 (6 bases). CDR3 length equals 13 residues. Germline-derived CDR1 and CDR2 are MNHEY and SVGAGI. The germline V and J ends were trimmed by 6 bases and 8 bases, with 16 bases remaining between them. This CDR3 reads CASRTRDTTGYTF. The CDR3 nucleotides are TGTGCCAGCAGAACCCGGGACACCACGGGCTACACCTTC.

This clone was counted between two and nine times. The chain links TRBV2 to TRBJ1-4; tentative D call: TRBD1 (5 bases). Trimming shortened V by 6 bases and J by 2 bases, and 13 bases separated the two germline ends. Per germline, CDR1 SNHLY and CDR2 FYNNEI. This CDR3 region has 15 residues. The CDR3 loop reads CASSPSGGTNEKLFF. CDR3 DNA sequence: TGTGCCAGCAGCCCATCCGGGGGGACTAATGAAAAACTGTTTTTT. Variable domain in full (rest from reference TRBV2 and TRBJ1-4): EPEVTQTPSHQVTQMGQEVILRCVPISNHLYFYWYRQILGQKVEFLVSFYNNEISEKSEIFDDQFSVERPDGSNFTLKIRSTKLEDSAMYFCASSPSGGTNEKLFFGSGTQLSVL.

The chain joins TRBV27 to TRBJ2-5, with D perhaps being TRBD1 or TRBD2 (5 bases each). The CDR3 loop spans 16 amino acids. In germline, CDR1 is MNHEY, CDR2 SMNVEV (reference sequence). V lost 5 bases and J lost 3, with 19 bases in between. The CDR3: CASSLTGRGREETQYF. CDR3 in DNA: TGTGCCAGCAGTCTTACCGGACGGGGCAGAGAAGAGACCCAGTACTTC.

V and J are TRBV14 and TRBJ2-3; D uncertain. Trimming shortened V by 4 bases and J by 5 bases, and 4 bases separated the two germline ends. CDR1 and CDR2 (germline): SGHDN, FVKESK. The CDR3 is 11 residues long. CDR3 coding DNA: TGTGCCAGCAGCCGCTTAGATACGCAGTATTTT. Its translation is CASSRLDTQYF.

The genes are TRBV19 and TRBJ1-5; D not certain. Germline assignment: CDR1 LNHDA and CDR2 SQIVND (reference sequence). V lost 3 bases and J 7 bases, leaving 7 bases between the germline ends. CDR3 length: 12 amino acids. The CDR3, as DNA: TGTGCCAGTAGTATTAAGACCCAGCCCCAGCATTTT. Protein product: CASSIKTQPQHF.

The rearrangement links TRBV7-9 to TRBJ2-1; D call uncertain. V lost 1 base to trimming and J lost 3 bases, with 4 bases between them. Germline loops: CDR1 SEHNR, CDR2 FQNEAQ (reference sequence). The CDR3 has 13 residues. CDR3 sequence (DNA): TGTGCCAGCAGCTTAGAAAGCTACAATGAGCAGTTCTTC. Residues: CASSLESYNEQFF.

The J gene is TRBJ1-3, the V gene TRBV18; the match to TRBD1 covers 7 bases. The V and J ends lost 6 bases and 4 bases, in that order; junction bases with no gene match: 9. Germline V gene sequence: CDR1 KGHSH, CDR2 LQKENI. The CDR3 runs 15 residues. CDR3 loop: CASSIIQGSGNTIYF. CDR3 sequence (DNA): TGTGCCAGCTCGATCATACAGGGGTCAGGAAACACCATATATTTT.

The chain joins TRBV5-1 to TRBJ2-5; D may be TRBD1 (5 bases). Trimming stripped 0 bases from V and 0 bases from J, with 6 bases between. The germline gives CDR1 SGHRS, CDR2 YFSETQ. This CDR3 comprises 14 residues. In nucleotides, the CDR3 is TGCGCCAGCAGCTTGGGACAGTACCAAGAGACCCAGTACTTC. Its protein product is CASSLGQYQETQYF.

This clone is a singleton in its sample. This sequence joins TRBV4-3 and TRBJ1-6; D call uncertain. Trimming shortened V by 0 bases and J by 7 bases, and 13 bases separated the two germline ends. Germline CDR1 and CDR2: LGHNA and YSLEER. The CDR3 sequence is 16 residues long. CDR3 residues: CASSQDRTILNSPLHF. In nucleotides, the CDR3 is TGCGCCAGCAGCCAAGACCGGACGATCTTGAATTCACCCCTCCACTTT.

The V gene is TRBV19, the J gene TRBJ1-4; D gene ambiguous. V dropped 1 base and J dropped 4 bases, with 7 bases sitting between them. Germline loops: CDR1 LNHDA, CDR2 SQIVND (reference sequence). CDR3 length: 14 residues. The CDR3 protein is CASSIGRGNEKLFF. The CDR3 coding sequence is TGTGCCAGTAGTATAGGCCGGGGTAATGAAAAACTGTTTTTT.

The chain combines TRBV11-2 with TRBJ2-7, with 7 bases identical to TRBD1. Germline V CDR1 and CDR2: SGHAT, FQNNGV. The CDR3 spans 12 residues. The junction had 0 bases not matched to a gene; V was cut back by 1 base and J by 6 bases. The DNA for the CDR3 is TGTGCCAGCAGCTTAGCAGGGGGCGAGCAGTACTTC. It codes for CASSLAGGEQYF.

This clone was picked up a small number of times. This sample also contains other DNA sequences that code for the same CDR3. The chain couples TRBV30 to TRBJ1-6, with D possibly TRBD1 on 5 matching bases. CDR3 size: 13 residues. The germline V gene has CDR1 GTSNPN and CDR2 SVGIG (reference sequence). V lost 1 base and J 6 bases, leaving 7 bases between the germline ends. CDR3 region: CAWSGGGNSPLHF. The CDR3 coding sequence is TGTGCCTGGAGTGGTGGGGGTAATTCACCCCTCCACTTT. The complete variable domain, with remaining parts taken from reference TRBV30 and TRBJ1-6, reads SQTIHQWPATLVQPVGSPLSLECTVEGTSNPNLYWYRQAAGRGLQLLFYSVGIGQISSEVPQNLSASRPQDRQFILSSKKLLLSDSGFYLCAWSGGGNSPLHFGNGTRLTVT.

This clone showed up just once. This chain connects TRBV5-1 to TRBJ2-3, with a possible D match to TRBD1 (5 bases). V lost 1 base to trimming and J lost 5 bases, with 8 bases between them. In germline, CDR1 is SGHRS, CDR2 YFSETQ. This CDR3 has 13 residues. CDR3 nucleotides: TGCGCCAGCAGCTTGCAGGGCGGAGATACGCAGTATTTT. It codes for CASSLQGGDTQYF.